The entry below describes one T cell receptor (beta chain). The antigen it recognizes is unknown. The junction departs from the called germline gene at one end, perhaps through a read error. The time point label here, explained by the study, means: baseline before first vaccination. Samples from vaccinated people were obtained from the UK trials COV001 and COV002, which included a single-blind randomized controlled phase 2/3 trial of AZD1222 (ChAdOx1 nCoV-19) in healthy adults. For TCRbeta chain sequencing, PBMC samples were collected from trial participants at day 0 and at day 28 after the second dose. The CDR3 regions of human TCRbeta chains were subjected to immunosequencing. Processing in the source paper ran as follows. Repertoire TCRs were checked for matches against a reference library of SARS-CoV-2-specific TCRs that had been generated using the MIRA antigen-specificity platform. Breadth was defined as the fraction of unique TCRs that were SARS-CoV-2-associated, and depth was defined as the fraction of total T cells that were SARS-CoV-2-associated. Using the MIRA data, each spike-specific TCR was assigned both to the spike region to which the TCR was reactive and to a CD4 or CD8 class. Log10-transformed breadth and depth values were compared by one-way ANOVA with Sidak's multiple comparisons tests. Imported from immuneACCESS, the table was reduced by TCRdb to in-frame sequences with V and J called. These copies leave out some clones; in studies compared against another copy, an unresolved V gene accounts for under half, and the cause of the remainder is not known. V and J calls and clone size are copied from that table; D and trimming were computed from the DNA. The sample table lists about 140,000 clones, around 90% of them with a count of one. The ten largest clones capture approximately 5.4% of the sample.

The sample originates from a study of T cell responses to AZD1222 COVID-19 vaccine (dated by TCRdb to about 2021). Context from the whole study: AZD1222 recipients with second doses at about 4 weeks or about 12 weeks were pooled, because spike-specific TCR depth and breadth did not differ between schedules. A total of 233 trial participants underwent TCR sequencing, of whom around 200 received two doses of AZD1222 and some 25 received two doses of the MenACWY control vaccine. Trial participants were enrolled by age into 18-55, 56-69 and 70-plus year subgroups, with around 150, 28 and 57 TCR-sequenced participants respectively.

Here is what the overall study found, with its caveats: The vaccine-associated CD4 TCRs covered the entire spike protein, and the dominant responses fell in regions 160-218 and 743-854. After two AZD1222 doses, spike-specific TCR breadth and depth were significantly higher than at day 0 and than in MenACWY recipients. Only five or six AZD1222 recipients were SARS-CoV-2 seropositive at baseline, limiting conclusions about previously exposed vaccinees. Nearly half of unique spike-specific TCRs reportedly recognized epitopes outside regions mutated in the B.1.351 and B.1.1.7 variants. No day 14 peak-response samples were available, so repertoires were characterized only after the peak T cell response. In the small 56-69-year group, the increase in depth fell short of significance, most likely because of low power. Participants were mostly white British, with more females than males. The authors suggested clonal diversity may have been underestimated.

CDR1 is given as KGHSH and CDR2 as LQKENI, both from the germline V gene. The CDR3, from cysteine to phenylalanine, totals 14 residues. The only DNA kept is the CDR3, 42 bases in frame from the first base. This chain is built from TRBV18 and TRBJ1-1; the D gene lacks a confident call. The clonotype originates from an adult in good health. The sample in question was peripheral blood, obtained on day 0 of AZD1222 vaccination. The CDR3 in this case is CASSPLRLNTEAFF. The DNA sequence is as follows: TGTGCCAGCTCGCCACTGCGACTCAACACTGAAGCTTTCTTT.